This TCR beta chain was identified during a study of T cells in localized non-small cell lung cancer. Data came from immunoSEQ multiplex PCR; TCRdb stores just in-frame clones and leaves some out. The table records 1,500 to 2,000 clones, 24% of them present only once. The study's findings and limits: Uninvolved adjacent lung had more T cell clonality than any other tissue, topping tumor.

To note about this clone: What it binds is unknown.

Neighbouring lung, lacking atypia, was collected no less than 2 cm away from the tumor margin. CDR1 SGHRS and CDR2 YFSETQ come from the germline V gene. V was shortened by 0 bases and J by 1 base, with 10 bases between the two germline ends. This CDR3 region has 15 residues. The specimen was normal lung tissue next to the tumor, collected before any cancer treatment. The V call is TRBV5-1, the J call TRBJ1-1, with D unclear. This TCR was recovered from a male donor aged 60 or older with stage II squamous cell lung carcinoma. The CDR3 DNA follows: TGCGCCAGCAGCTTGGAGCGGATACCGAACACTGAAGCTTTCTTT. Its translation: CASSLERIPNTEAFF.